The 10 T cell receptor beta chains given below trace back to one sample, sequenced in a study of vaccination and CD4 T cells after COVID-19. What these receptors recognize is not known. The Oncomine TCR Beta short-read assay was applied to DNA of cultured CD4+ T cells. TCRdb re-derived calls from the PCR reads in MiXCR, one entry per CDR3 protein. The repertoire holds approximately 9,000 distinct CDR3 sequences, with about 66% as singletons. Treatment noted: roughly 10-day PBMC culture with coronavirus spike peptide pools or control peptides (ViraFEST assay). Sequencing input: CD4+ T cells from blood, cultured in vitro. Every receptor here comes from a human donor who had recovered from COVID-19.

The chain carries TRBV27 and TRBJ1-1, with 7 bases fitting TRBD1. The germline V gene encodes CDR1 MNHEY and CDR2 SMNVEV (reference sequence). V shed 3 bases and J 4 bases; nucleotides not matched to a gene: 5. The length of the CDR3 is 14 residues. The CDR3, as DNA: TGTGCCAGCAGTTTCAGGGGGGCGTCCACTGAAGCTTTCTTT. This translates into CASSFRGASTEAFF.

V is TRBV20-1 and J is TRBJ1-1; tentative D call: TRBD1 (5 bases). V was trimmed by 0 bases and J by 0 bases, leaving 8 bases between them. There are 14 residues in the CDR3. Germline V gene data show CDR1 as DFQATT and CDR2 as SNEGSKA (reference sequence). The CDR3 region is CSARDGTVNTEAFF. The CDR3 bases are TGCAGTGCTAGAGATGGGACCGTGAACACTGAAGCTTTCTTT.

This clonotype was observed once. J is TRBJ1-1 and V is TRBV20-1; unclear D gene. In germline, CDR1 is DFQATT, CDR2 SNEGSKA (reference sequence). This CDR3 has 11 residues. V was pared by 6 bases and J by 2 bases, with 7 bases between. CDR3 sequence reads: CSARPNTEAFF. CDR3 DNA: TGCAGTGCAAGACCCAACACTGAAGCTTTCTTT.

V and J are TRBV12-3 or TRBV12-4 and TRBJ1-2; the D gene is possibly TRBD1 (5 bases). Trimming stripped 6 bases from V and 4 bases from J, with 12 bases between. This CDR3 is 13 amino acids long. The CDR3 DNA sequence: TGTGCCAGCAGCTATCAGGGTCCCTATGGCTACACCTTC. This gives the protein CASSYQGPYGYTF.

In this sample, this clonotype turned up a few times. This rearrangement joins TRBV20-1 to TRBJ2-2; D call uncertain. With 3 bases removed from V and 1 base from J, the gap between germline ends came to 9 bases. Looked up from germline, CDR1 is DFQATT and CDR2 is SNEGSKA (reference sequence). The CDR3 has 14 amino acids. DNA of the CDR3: TGCAGTGCTAGTGAGACACTGAACACCGGGGAGCTGTTTTTT. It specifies CSASETLNTGELFF.

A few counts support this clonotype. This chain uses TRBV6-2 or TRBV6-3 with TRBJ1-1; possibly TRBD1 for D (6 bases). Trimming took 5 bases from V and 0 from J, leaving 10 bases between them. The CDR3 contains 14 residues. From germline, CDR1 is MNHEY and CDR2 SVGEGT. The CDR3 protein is CASSLGTLNTEAFF. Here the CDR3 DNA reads TGTGCCAGCAGTCTGGGGACACTGAACACTGAAGCTTTCTTT.

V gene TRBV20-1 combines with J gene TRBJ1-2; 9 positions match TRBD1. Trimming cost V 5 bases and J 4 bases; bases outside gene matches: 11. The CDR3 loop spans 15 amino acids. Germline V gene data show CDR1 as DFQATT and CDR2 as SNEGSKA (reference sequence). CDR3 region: CSAPTRDRDFYGYTF. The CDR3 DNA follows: TGCAGTGCTCCCACCCGGGACAGGGACTTCTATGGCTACACCTTC.

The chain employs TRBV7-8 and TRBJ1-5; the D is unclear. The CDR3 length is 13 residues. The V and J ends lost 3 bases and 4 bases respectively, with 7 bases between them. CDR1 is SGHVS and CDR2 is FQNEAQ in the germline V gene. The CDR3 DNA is TGTGCCAGCAGCTTGGCAGAGAATCAGCCCCAGCATTTT. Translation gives CASSLAENQPQHF.

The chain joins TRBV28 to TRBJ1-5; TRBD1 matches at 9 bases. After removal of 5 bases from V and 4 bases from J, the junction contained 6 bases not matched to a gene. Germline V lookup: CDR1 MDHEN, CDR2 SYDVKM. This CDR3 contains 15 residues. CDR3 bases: TGTGCCAGCAGTGGGGGACAGGGAGGGAATCAGCCCCAGCATTTT. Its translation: CASSGGQGGNQPQHF. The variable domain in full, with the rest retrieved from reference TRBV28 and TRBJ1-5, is DVKVTQSSRYLVKRTGEKVFLECVQDMDHENMFWYRQDPGLGLRLIYFSYDVKMKEKGDIPEGYSVSREKKERFSLILESASTNQTSMYLCASSGGQGGNQPQHFGDGTRLSIL.

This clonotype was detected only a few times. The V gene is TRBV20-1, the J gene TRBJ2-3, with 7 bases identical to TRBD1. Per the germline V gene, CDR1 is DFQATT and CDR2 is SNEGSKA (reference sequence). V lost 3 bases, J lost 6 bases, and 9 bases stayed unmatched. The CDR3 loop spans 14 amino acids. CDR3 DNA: TGCAGTGCTAGTCCCGGGACAGCTGGGGATACGCAGTATTTT. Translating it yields CSASPGTAGDTQYF.